This entry features one T cell receptor (beta chain) sequence. The sample belongs to a study of CD8 T cells in Susac syndrome. From germline, CDR1 is MNHEY and CDR2 SMNVEV (reference sequence). CDR3 length equals 16 residues. Losses at the gene ends were 4 bases for V and 0 bases for J; bases not matched to a gene: 5. Reverse transcription used roughly 0.45 to 1 ug RNA and random hexamers. TCRdb reanalysed the immunoSEQ multiplex PCR reads using MiXCR and keeps one entry per CDR3 protein. The sample records some 120,000 distinct CDR3 sequences, about 94% being singletons. Under recently defined diagnostic criteria, the patients with Susac syndrome qualified as having definite or probable disease.

The chain uses TRBV27 and TRBJ2-3; 9 nucleotides align to TRBD2. This TCR derives from a human donor with Susac syndrome. Source material: CD8+ T cells from PBMCs. CDR3 bases: TGTGCCAGCAGTTCCAGACTAGCGGATAGCACAGATACGCAGTATTTT. Translating gives CASSSRLADSTDTQYF.